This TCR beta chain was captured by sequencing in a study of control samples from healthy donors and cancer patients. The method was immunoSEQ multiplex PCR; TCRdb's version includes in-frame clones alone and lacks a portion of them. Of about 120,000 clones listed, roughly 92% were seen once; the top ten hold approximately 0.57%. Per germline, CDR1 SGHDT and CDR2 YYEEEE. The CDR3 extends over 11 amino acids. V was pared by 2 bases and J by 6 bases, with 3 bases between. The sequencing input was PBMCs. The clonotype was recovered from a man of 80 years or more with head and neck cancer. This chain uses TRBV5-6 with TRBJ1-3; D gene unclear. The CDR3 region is CASSFSNTIYF. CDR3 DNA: TGTGCCAGCAGCTTTTCAAACACCATATATTTT.